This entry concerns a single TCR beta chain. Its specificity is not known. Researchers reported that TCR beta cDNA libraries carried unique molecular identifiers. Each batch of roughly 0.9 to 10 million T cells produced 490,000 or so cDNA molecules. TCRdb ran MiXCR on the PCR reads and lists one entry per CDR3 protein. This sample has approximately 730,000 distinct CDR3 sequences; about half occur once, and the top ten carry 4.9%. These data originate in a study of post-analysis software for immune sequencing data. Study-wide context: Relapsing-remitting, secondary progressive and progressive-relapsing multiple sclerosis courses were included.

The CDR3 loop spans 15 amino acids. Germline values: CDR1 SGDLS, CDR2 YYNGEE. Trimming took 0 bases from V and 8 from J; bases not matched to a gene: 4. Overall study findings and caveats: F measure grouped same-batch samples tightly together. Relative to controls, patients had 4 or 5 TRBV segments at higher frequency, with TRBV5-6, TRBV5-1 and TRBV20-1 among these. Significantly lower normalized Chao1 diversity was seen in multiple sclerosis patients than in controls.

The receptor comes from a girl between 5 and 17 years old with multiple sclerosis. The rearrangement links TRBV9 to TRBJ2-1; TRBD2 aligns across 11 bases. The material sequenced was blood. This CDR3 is CASSVVAGGVDEQFF. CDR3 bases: TGTGCCAGCAGCGTAGTAGCGGGAGGGGTAGATGAGCAGTTCTTC.